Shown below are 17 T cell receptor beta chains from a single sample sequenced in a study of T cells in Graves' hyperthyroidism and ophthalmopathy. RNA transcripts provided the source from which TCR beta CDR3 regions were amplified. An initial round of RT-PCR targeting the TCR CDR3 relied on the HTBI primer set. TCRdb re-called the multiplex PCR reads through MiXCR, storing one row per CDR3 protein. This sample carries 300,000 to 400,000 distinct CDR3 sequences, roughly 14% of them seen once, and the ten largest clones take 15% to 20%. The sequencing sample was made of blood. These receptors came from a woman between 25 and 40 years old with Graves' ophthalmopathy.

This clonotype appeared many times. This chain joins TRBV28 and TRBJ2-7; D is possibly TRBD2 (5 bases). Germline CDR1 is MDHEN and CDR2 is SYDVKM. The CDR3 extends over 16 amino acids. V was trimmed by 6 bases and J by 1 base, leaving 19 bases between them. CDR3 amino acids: CASSPTPGGRSYEQYF. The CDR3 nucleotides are TGTGCCAGCAGCCCGACCCCTGGAGGTCGTTCCTACGAGCAGTACTTC.

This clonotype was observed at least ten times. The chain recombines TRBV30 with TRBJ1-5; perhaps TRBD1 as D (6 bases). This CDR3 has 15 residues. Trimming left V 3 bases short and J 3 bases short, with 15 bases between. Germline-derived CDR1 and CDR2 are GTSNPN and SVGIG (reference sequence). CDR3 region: CAWSGGEGVNQPQHF. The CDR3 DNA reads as TGTGCCTGGAGCGGGGGAGAGGGGGTCAATCAGCCCCAGCATTTT.

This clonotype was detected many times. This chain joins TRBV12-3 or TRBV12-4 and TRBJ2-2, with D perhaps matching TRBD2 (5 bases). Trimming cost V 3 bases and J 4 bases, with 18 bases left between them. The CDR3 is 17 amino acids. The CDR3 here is CASSLGLAGVGTGELFF. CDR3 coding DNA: TGTGCCAGCAGTTTGGGTTTAGCCGGGGTGGGCACCGGGGAGCTGTTTTTT.

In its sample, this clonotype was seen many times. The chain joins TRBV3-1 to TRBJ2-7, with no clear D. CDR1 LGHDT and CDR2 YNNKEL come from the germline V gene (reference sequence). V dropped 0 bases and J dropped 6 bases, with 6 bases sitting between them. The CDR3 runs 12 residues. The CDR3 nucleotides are TGTGCCAGCAGCCAAGACTCAGTCGAGCAGTACTTC. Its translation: CASSQDSVEQYF.

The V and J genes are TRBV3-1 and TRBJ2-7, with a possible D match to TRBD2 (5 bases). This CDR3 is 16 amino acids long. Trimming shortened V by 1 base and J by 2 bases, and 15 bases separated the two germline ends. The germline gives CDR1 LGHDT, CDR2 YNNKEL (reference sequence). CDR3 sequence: CASSQAGTGGTYEQYF. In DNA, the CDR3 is TGTGCCAGCAGCCAAGCAGGAACTGGAGGAACCTACGAGCAGTACTTC.

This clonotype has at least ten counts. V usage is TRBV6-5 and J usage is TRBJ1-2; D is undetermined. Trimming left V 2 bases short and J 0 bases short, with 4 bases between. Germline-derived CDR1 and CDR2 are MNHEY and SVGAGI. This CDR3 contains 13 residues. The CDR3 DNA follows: TGTGCCAGCAGTTACGAGACTAACTATGGCTACACCTTC. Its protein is CASSYETNYGYTF.

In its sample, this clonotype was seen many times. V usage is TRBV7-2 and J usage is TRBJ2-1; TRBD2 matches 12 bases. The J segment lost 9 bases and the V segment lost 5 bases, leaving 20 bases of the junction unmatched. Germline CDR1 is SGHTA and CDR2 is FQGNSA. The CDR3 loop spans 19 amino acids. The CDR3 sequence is CASSPRTSGASGRMREQFF. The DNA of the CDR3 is TGTGCCAGCAGCCCCAGGACTAGCGGGGCATCAGGGCGGATGCGTGAGCAGTTCTTC. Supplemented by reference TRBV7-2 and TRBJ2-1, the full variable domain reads GAGVSQSPSNKVTEKGKDVELRCDPISGHTALYWYRQSLGQGLEFLIYFQGNSAPDKSGLPSDRFSAERTGGSVSTLTIQRTQQEDSAVYLCASSPRTSGASGRMREQFFGPGTRLTVL.

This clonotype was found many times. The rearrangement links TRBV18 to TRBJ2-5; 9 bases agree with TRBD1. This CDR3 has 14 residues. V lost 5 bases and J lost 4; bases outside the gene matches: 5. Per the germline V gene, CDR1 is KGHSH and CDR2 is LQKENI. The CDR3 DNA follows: TGTGCCAGCTCATCGGAGGACAGGGGAGAGACCCAGTACTTC. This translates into CASSSEDRGETQYF.

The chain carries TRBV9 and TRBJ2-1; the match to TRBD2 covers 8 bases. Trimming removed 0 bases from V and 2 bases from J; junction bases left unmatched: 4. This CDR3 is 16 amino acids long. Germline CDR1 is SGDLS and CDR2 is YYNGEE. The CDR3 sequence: CASSVAGGRAYNEQFF. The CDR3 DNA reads TGTGCCAGCAGCGTAGCGGGGGGGCGCGCCTACAATGAGCAGTTCTTC.

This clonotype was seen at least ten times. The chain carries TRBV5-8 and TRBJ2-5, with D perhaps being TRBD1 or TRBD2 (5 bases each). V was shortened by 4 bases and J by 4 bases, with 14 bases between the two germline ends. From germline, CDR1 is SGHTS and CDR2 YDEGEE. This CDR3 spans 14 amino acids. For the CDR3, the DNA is TGTGCCAGCAGCGTCCGGGACGGAGTAGAGACCCAGTACTTC. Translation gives CASSVRDGVETQYF.

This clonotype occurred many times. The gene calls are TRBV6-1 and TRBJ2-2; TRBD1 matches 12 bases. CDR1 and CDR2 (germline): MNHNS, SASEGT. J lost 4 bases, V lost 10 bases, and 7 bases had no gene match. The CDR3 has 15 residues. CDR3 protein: CATLGQGASTGELFF. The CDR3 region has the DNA TGTGCCACCCTGGGACAGGGGGCATCCACCGGGGAGCTGTTTTTT.

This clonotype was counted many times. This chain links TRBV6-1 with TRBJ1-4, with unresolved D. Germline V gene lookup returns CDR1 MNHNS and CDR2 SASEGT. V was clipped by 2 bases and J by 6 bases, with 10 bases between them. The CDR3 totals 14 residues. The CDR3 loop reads CASSESGSYEKLFF. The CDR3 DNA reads TGTGCCAGCAGTGAATCGGGGTCTTATGAAAAACTGTTTTTT.

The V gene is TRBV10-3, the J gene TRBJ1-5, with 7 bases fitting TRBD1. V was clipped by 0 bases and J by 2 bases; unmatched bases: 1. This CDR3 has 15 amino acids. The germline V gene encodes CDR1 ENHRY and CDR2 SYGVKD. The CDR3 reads CAISESGQGNQPQHF. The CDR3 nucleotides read TGTGCCATCAGTGAGTCAGGACAGGGCAATCAGCCCCAGCATTTT.

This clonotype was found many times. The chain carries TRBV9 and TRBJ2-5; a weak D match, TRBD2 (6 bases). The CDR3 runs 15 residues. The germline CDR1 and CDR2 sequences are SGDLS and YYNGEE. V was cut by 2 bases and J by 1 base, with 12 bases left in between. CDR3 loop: CASSVRGFPQETQYF. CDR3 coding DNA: TGTGCCAGCAGCGTCCGGGGGTTCCCCCAAGAGACCCAGTACTTC.

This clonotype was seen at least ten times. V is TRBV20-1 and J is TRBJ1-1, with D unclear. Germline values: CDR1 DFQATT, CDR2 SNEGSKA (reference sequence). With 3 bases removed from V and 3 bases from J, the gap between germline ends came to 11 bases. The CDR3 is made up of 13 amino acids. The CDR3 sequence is CSASKGRDTEAFF. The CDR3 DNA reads TGCAGTGCTAGTAAAGGGAGGGACACTGAAGCTTTCTTT.

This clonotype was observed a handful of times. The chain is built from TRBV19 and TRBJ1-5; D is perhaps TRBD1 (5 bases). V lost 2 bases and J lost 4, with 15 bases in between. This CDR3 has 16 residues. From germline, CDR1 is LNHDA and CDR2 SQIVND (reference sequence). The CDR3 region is CASSITPRGRNQPQHF. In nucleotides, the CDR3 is TGTGCCAGTAGTATAACCCCCCGGGGGAGGAATCAGCCCCAGCATTTT.

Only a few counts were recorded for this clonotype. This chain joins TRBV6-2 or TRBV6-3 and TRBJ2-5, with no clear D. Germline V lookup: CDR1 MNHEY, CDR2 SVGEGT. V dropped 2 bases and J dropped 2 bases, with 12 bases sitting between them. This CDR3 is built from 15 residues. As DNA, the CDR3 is TGTGCCAGCAGTTACGTAGGAACACCGCAAGAGACCCAGTACTTC. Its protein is CASSYVGTPQETQYF.